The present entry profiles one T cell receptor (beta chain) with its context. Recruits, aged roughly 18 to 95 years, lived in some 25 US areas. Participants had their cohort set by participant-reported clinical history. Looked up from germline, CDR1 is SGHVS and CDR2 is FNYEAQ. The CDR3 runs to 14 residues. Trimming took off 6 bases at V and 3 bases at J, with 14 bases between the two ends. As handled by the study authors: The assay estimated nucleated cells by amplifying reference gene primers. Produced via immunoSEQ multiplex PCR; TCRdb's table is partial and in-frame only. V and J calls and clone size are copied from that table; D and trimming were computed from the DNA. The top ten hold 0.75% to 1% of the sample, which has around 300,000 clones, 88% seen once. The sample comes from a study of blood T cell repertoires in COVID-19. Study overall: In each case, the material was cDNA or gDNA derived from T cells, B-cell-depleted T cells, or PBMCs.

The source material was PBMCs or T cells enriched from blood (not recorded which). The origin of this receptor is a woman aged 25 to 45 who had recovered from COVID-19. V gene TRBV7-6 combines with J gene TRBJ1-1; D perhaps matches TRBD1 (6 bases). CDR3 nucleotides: TGTGCCAGCAGTCAGGGACAAGATTACACTGAAGCTTTCTTT. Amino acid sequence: CASSQGQDYTEAFF.